The 26 T cell receptor beta chains below were found in one sample sequenced in a study of shared clonotypes between healthy human individuals (dated by TCRdb to 2019 to 2021). CD8 naive samples were obtained by positive selection for CCR7 among CD45RO-negative cells, yielding a CD45RA+CCR7+ population from which TemRA cells were excluded. The library relied on the immunoSEQ multiplex PCR assay. This is the immuneACCESS table as TCRdb keeps it, with only in-frame sequences that have V and J called. A part of the clones is gone; compared with another copy, unresolved V genes explain less than half, and the rest is unexplained. For this sample there are nearly 2 million clones; approximately 94% appear just once. The ten largest clones add up to roughly 1% of the sample. Sequenced material: naive CD8+ T cells sorted from blood. The cell subset or site label here, explained by the study, means: CD45RA+CCR7+. The receptors originated from a man younger than 35 in good health.

The V call is TRBV6-5, the J call TRBJ2-1; the match to TRBD2 covers 9 bases. The CDR3 consists of 16 residues. The V gene's germline CDR1 is MNHEY and CDR2 SVGAGI. J was trimmed by 5 bases and V by 6 bases; bases with no gene match: 11. The CDR3 spells CASRYTRGGGNNEQFF. In DNA form, the CDR3 reads TGTGCCAGCAGGTACACACGCGGGGGGGGCAACAATGAGCAGTTCTTC.

J is TRBJ1-1 and V is TRBV9; D call uncertain. V was clipped by 0 bases and J by 5 bases, with 8 bases between them. Per the germline V gene, CDR1 is SGDLS and CDR2 is YYNGEE. The CDR3 is made up of 13 amino acids. The chain's CDR3 is CASSVVMSTEAFF. The CDR3 DNA reads as TGTGCCAGCAGCGTAGTCATGAGTACTGAAGCTTTCTTT. The complete variable domain, with remaining parts taken from reference TRBV9 and TRBJ1-1, reads DSGVTQTPKHLITATGQRVTLRCSPRSGDLSVYWYQQSLDQGLQFLIQYYNGEERAKGNILERFSAQQFPDLHSELNLSSLELGDSALYFCASSVVMSTEAFFGQGTRLTVV.

This chain links TRBV2 with TRBJ1-4; 11 nucleotides match TRBD1. CDR3 length: 14 amino acids. Germline V gene sequence: CDR1 SNHLY, CDR2 FYNNEI. Unmatched junction bases numbered 1, after V lost 4 bases and J lost 6 bases. CDR3 nucleotides: TGTGCCAGCAGTGGGGGACAGGGGGATGAAAAACTGTTTTTT. Amino acids: CASSGGQGDEKLFF.

To note about this clone: Other DNA sequences of this sample code for an identical CDR3. This chain joins TRBV28 and TRBJ1-2, with 7 bases identical to TRBD1. Trimming at V came to 6 bases and at J to 6 bases, leaving 7 bases not matched to a gene. The CDR3 extends over 13 amino acids. Germline V gene sequence: CDR1 MDHEN, CDR2 SYDVKM. The CDR3 region has the DNA TGTGCCAGCAGGGGGGACAGCCTAAATGGCTACACCTTC. Protein sequence: CASRGDSLNGYTF.

V usage is TRBV25-1 and J usage is TRBJ1-2, with D possibly matching TRBD1 (5 bases). V shed 3 bases and J shed 5 bases, with 7 bases lying between them. Germline values: CDR1 MGHDK, CDR2 SYGVNS. CDR3 length equals 12 residues. The chain's CDR3 is CASSDQGYGYTF. CDR3 bases: TGTGCCAGCAGTGACCAGGGATATGGCTACACCTTC.

This rearrangement joins TRBV4-1 to TRBJ1-5, with a weak D call TRBD1 (5 bases). The germline V gene encodes CDR1 MGHRA and CDR2 YSYEKL. The CDR3 covers 15 residues. The germline V and J ends were trimmed by 0 bases and 6 bases, with 12 bases remaining between them. The CDR3 loop is CASSQEGLPGQPQHF. CDR3 bases: TGCGCCAGCAGCCAAGAGGGACTCCCGGGTCAGCCCCAGCATTTT.

V and J are TRBV5-1 and TRBJ2-1, with 9 bases that match TRBD1. The CDR3 has 13 residues. From germline, CDR1 is SGHRS and CDR2 YFSETQ. V shed 2 bases and J 9 bases; nucleotides not matched to a gene: 3. The CDR3 loop is CASSLTGGSEQFF. DNA of the CDR3: TGCGCCAGCAGCTTAACAGGGGGCTCTGAGCAGTTCTTC. Full variable domain (remainder filled in from reference TRBV5-1 and TRBJ2-1): KAGVTQTPRYLIKTRGQQVTLSCSPISGHRSVSWYQQTPGQGLQFLFEYFSETQRNKGNFPGRFSGRQFSNSRSEMNVSTLELGDSALYLCASSLTGGSEQFFGPGTRLTVL.

With regard to this clone: Other DNA sequences in this sample translate to the same CDR3. This chain links TRBV6-5 with TRBJ1-1, with D possibly being TRBD1 (6 bases). The CDR3 is 14 amino acids. The V gene lost 6 bases and the J gene lost 2 bases, with 13 bases spanning the gap. Per germline, CDR1 MNHEY and CDR2 SVGAGI. CDR3 nucleotides: TGTGCCAGCAGCTACAGGGAAGGTAACACTGAAGCTTTCTTT. Protein product: CASSYREGNTEAFF.

Comments on this clone: An end of the junction differs from the germline gene, which may be a read error. The chain couples TRBV19 to TRBJ2-6, with D possibly being TRBD1 (5 bases). Looked up from germline, CDR1 is LNHDA and CDR2 is SQIVND (reference sequence). The CDR3 contains 14 residues. The CDR3 bases are TGTGCCAGTAGGATAGGGGCTGGGGCCAACGTCCTGACTTTC. It codes for CASRIGAGANVLTF.

This clone appeared once. V gene TRBV4-1 combines with J gene TRBJ1-2, with D tentatively TRBD1 (5 bases). Trimming stripped 0 bases from V and 2 bases from J, with 10 bases between. CDR1 MGHRA and CDR2 YSYEKL come from the germline V gene. The CDR3 runs to 15 residues. CDR3: CASSQDGRENYGYTF. CDR3 DNA: TGCGCCAGCAGCCAAGACGGCAGGGAAAACTATGGCTACACCTTC.

This clone was seen a single time. The V gene is TRBV4-1, the J gene TRBJ1-1; TRBD1 matches at 7 bases. Trimming at V came to 0 bases and at J to 7 bases, leaving 11 bases not matched to a gene. From germline, CDR1 is MGHRA and CDR2 YSYEKL. This CDR3 has 16 residues. The CDR3 spells CASSQDPPTGSIEAFF. The CDR3, as DNA: TGCGCCAGCAGCCAAGATCCCCCGACAGGGTCCATTGAAGCTTTCTTT.

V usage is TRBV5-3 and J usage is TRBJ2-7, with no clear D. TRBV5-3 is an open reading frame whose function is uncertain. There are 15 residues in the CDR3. V dropped 5 bases and J dropped 3 bases, with 18 bases sitting between them. The CDR3 here is CARSSLKENRYEQYF. CDR3 coding DNA: TGTGCCAGAAGTTCATTAAAAGAGAACCGCTACGAGCAGTACTTC.

There are a few counts of this clone. The junction shows a germline mismatch at one end, possibly a read error. The chain combines TRBV19 with TRBJ1-6; 8 positions agree with TRBD1. This CDR3 region has 12 residues. Per germline, CDR1 LNHDA and CDR2 SQIVND (reference sequence). The DNA for the CDR3 is TGTGCCAGTAGAGGACAGGGTGACGAGTTCGACTTT. This codes for CASRGQGDEFDF.

This chain uses TRBV2 with TRBJ2-5; D call uncertain. Trimming stripped 6 bases from V and 0 bases from J, with 5 bases between. The CDR3 runs 12 residues. CDR1 is SNHLY, CDR2 FYNNEI, per germline. The CDR3, as DNA: TGTGCCAGCAGAGAGTACCAAGAGACCCAGTACTTC. Translated: CASREYQETQYF.

This clone appeared once. The rearrangement links TRBV5-4 to TRBJ2-7; 9 bases are a match to TRBD2. There are 15 residues in the CDR3. The germline CDR1 and CDR2 sequences are SGHNT and YYREEE (reference sequence). V shed 0 bases and J 3 bases; nucleotides not matched to a gene: 4. Here the CDR3 DNA reads TGTGCCAGCAGCTTGGCGGCTAGCGGGGACTACGAGCAGTACTTC. Protein sequence: CASSLAASGDYEQYF. Looking up the rest from reference TRBV5-4 and TRBJ2-7 gives the full variable domain: ETGVTQSPTHLIKTRGQQVTLRCSSQSGHNTVSWYQQALGQGPQFIFQYYREEENGRGNFPPRFSGLQFPNYSSELNVNALELDDSALYLCASSLAASGDYEQYFGPGTRLTVT.

This chain uses TRBV15 with TRBJ2-7; D is uncertain. Germline V gene sequence: CDR1 LNHNV, CDR2 YYDKDF (reference sequence). The CDR3 runs to 15 residues. Trimming stripped 1 base from V and 3 bases from J, with 13 bases between. CDR3 DNA sequence: TGTGCCACCAGCAGAGTGCCTATCGAGAGCTACGAGCAGTACTTC. It specifies CATSRVPIESYEQYF.

This sequence joins TRBV9 and TRBJ1-1, with D uncertain. Trimming took 0 bases from V and 2 from J, leaving 8 bases between them. The CDR3 contains 14 residues. Germline values: CDR1 SGDLS, CDR2 YYNGEE. CDR3 sequence reads: CASSVVEANTEAFF. CDR3 nucleotide sequence: TGTGCCAGCAGCGTAGTGGAGGCCAACACTGAAGCTTTCTTT.

This chain connects TRBV7-9 to TRBJ2-5; TRBD2 matches at 7 bases. There are 17 residues in the CDR3. In germline, CDR1 is SEHNR, CDR2 FQNEAQ (reference sequence). V lost 4 bases to trimming and J lost 4 bases; unmatched junction nucleotides: 15. The CDR3 DNA sequence: TGTGCCAGCAGCTCAATTCCGCTCGGGGGGACGGGAGAGACCCAGTACTTC. Translation gives CASSSIPLGGTGETQYF.

The chain uses TRBV10-3 and TRBJ2-3; TRBD2 matches at 9 bases. The CDR3 runs 17 residues. CDR1 and CDR2 (germline): ENHRY, SYGVKD. After removal of 0 bases from V and 2 bases from J, the junction contained 6 bases not matched to a gene. CDR3 sequence (DNA): TGTGCCATCAGTGAGTCGGTTAGCGGGAGTTCCACAGATACGCAGTATTTT. Protein: CAISESVSGSSTDTQYF.

This chain connects TRBV13 to TRBJ1-2; 10 bases map to TRBD1. The CDR3 is made up of 13 amino acids. Germline CDR1 is PRHDT and CDR2 is FYEKMQ (reference sequence). V shed 6 bases and J 7 bases; nucleotides not matched to a gene: 5. CDR3 nucleotides: TGTGCCAGCAGTTTCGACAGGGGGCCTGGCTACACCTTC. This translates into CASSFDRGPGYTF.

The chain joins TRBV5-4 to TRBJ2-5; the D gene is possibly TRBD2 (6 bases). V lost 5 bases to trimming and J lost 4 bases, with 21 bases between them. There are 16 residues in the CDR3. The germline CDR1 and CDR2 sequences are SGHNT and YYREEE (reference sequence). The CDR3 protein is CASSLAQLEGRETQYF. The DNA of the CDR3 is TGTGCCAGCAGTTTAGCTCAGCTGGAGGGCCGAGAGACCCAGTACTTC.

V gene TRBV19 combines with J gene TRBJ1-5, with unresolved D. V was pared by 2 bases and J by 0 bases, with 8 bases between. The germline V gene encodes CDR1 LNHDA and CDR2 SQIVND (reference sequence). The CDR3 totals 15 residues. Here the CDR3 reads CASSITAISNQPQHF. The DNA for the CDR3 is TGTGCCAGTAGTATAACGGCGATTAGCAATCAGCCCCAGCATTTT.

The rearrangement links TRBV14 to TRBJ2-1; 7 nucleotides align to TRBD1. The junction had 5 bases not matched to a gene; V was cut back by 2 bases and J by 10 bases. The CDR3 is 13 residues long. Looked up from germline, CDR1 is SGHDN and CDR2 is FVKESK. DNA of the CDR3: TGTGCCAGCAGCCAAACAGGGGTAAGCGAGCAGTTCTTC. Its translation: CASSQTGVSEQFF.

The chain links TRBV6-1 to TRBJ2-5, with D maybe TRBD1 (5 bases). The CDR3 extends over 14 amino acids. The V gene's germline CDR1 is MNHNS and CDR2 SASEGT. The V gene lost 2 bases and the J gene lost 5 bases, with 12 bases spanning the gap. The CDR3 reads CASSEQAGWETQYF. The CDR3 nucleotides read TGTGCCAGCAGTGAACAGGCAGGGTGGGAGACCCAGTACTTC.

The chain is built from TRBV10-2 and TRBJ2-6; 7 nucleotides match TRBD1. CDR1 and CDR2 from the germline V gene are WSHSY and SAAADI. J lost 0 bases, V lost 2 bases, and 10 bases had no gene match. CDR3 length: 19 residues. The DNA of the CDR3 is TGCGCCAGCAGTGAGCCTCACAGGGGTCCGCCCTCTGGGGCCAACGTCCTGACTTTC. It codes for CASSEPHRGPPSGANVLTF.

The genes are TRBV12-5 and TRBJ1-1; D call uncertain. V lost 3 bases and J lost 3, with 11 bases in between. CDR3 length: 14 residues. Germline V gives CDR1 LGHNT, CDR2 FRNRAP. CDR3: CASGFKGFHTEAFF. As DNA, the CDR3 is TGTGCTAGTGGTTTTAAGGGTTTTCACACTGAAGCTTTCTTT. Full variable domain (rest looked up from reference TRBV12-5 and TRBJ1-1): DARVTQTPRHKVTEMGQEVTMRCQPILGHNTVFWYRQTMMQGLELLAYFRNRAPLDDSGMPKDRFSAEMPDATLATLKIQPSEPRDSAVYFCASGFKGFHTEAFFGQGTRLTVV.